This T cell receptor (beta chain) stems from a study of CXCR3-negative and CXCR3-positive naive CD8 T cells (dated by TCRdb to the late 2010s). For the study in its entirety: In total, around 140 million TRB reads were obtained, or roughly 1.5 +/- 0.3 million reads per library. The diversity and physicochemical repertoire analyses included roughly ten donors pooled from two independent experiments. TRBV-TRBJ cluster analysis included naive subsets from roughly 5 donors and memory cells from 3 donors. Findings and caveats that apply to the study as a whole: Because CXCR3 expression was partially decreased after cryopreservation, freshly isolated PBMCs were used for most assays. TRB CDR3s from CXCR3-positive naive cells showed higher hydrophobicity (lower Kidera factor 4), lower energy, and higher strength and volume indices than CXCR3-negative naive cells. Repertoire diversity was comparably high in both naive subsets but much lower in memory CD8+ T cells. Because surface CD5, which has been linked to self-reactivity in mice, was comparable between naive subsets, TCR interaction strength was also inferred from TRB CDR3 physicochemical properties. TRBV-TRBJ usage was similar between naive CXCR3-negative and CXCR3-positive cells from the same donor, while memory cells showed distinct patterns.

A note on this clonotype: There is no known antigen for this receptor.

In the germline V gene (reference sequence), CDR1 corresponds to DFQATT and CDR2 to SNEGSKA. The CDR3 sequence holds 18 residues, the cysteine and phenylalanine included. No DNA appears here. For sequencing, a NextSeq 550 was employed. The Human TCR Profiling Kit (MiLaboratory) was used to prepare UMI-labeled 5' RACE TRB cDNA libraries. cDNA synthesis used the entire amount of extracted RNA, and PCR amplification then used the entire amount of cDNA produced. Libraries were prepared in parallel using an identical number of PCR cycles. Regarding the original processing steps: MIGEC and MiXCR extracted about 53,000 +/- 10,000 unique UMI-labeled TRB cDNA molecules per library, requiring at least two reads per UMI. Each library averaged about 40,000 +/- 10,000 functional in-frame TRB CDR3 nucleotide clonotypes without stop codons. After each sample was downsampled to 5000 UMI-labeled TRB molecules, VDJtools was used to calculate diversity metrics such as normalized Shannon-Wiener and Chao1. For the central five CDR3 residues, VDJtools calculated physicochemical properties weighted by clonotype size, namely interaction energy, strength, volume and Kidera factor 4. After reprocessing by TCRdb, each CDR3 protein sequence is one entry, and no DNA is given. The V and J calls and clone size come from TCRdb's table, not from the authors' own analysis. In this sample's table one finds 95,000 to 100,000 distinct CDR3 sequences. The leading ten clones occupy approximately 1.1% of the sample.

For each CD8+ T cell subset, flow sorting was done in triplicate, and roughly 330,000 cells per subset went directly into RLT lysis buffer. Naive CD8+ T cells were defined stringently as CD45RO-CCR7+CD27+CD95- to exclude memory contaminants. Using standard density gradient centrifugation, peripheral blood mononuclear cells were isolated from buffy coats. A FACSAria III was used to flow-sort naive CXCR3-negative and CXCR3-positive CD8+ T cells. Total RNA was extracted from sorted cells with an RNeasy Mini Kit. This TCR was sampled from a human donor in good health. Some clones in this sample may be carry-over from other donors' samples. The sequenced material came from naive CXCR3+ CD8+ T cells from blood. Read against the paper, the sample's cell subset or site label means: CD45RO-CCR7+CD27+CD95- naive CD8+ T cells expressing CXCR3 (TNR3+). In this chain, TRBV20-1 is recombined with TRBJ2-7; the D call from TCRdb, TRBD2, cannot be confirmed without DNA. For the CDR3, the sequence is CRARASFVGGLLSYEQYF.